These T cell receptor beta chains were read from a single sample in a study of blood T cell repertoires in COVID-19. The repertoire was sequenced with immunoSEQ multiplex PCR; TCRdb's copy has only in-frame clones and lacks some. The sample contains 110,000 or so clones, about three quarters of which appear only once. Sequencing was performed on peripheral blood. Every receptor here comes from a woman in her 40s with acute or convalescent COVID-19. The CDR3 runs from the conserved cysteine through the conserved F or W. Fields, in order: J gene, D gene, V gene, clone size, CDR3 protein, CDR3 DNA. D genes are given only for firm matches. The size of a clone is reported for some rows only, either as once, few or many, or as a class for expanded clones.

TRBJ2-5 | NA | TRBV7-8 | NA | CASSFGRGSVTQYF | TGTGCCAGCAGCTTCGGCAGGGGATCCGTGACCCAGTACTTC
TRBJ2-1 | TRBD2 | TRBV10-3 | NA | CAISDLAGGYNEQFF | TGTGCCATCAGTGACCTAGCGGGGGGTTACAATGAGCAGTTCTTC
TRBJ1-2 | NA | TRBV30 | NA | CARKGGAGGYTF | TGTGCCCGGAAGGGGGGGGCCGGCGGCTACACCTTC
TRBJ1-4 | NA | TRBV5-3 | NA | CARSYTGDEKLFF | TGTGCCAGAAGCTATACGGGGGATGAAAAACTGTTTTTT
TRBJ2-7 | NA | TRBV7-9 | NA | CASSYERHVSYEQYF | TGTGCCAGCAGCTACGAAAGACACGTCTCCTACGAGCAGTACTTC
TRBJ2-3 | NA | TRBV5-5 | NA | CASSLGWGGTDTQYF | TGTGCCAGCAGCTTGGGGTGGGGAGGCACAGATACGCAGTATTTT
TRBJ2-2 | NA | TRBV20-1 | NA | CSASPGTNTGELFF | TGCAGTGCTAGTCCGGGGACTAACACCGGGGAGCTGTTTTTT
TRBJ1-2 | NA | TRBV28 | NA | CASSLGLSYGYTF | TGTGCCAGCAGTCTGGGCTTGAGCTATGGCTACACCTTC
TRBJ2-2 | TRBD1 | TRBV19 | NA | CASSTLPGQGNTGELFF | TGTGCCAGTAGTACCCTGCCAGGACAGGGGAACACCGGGGAGCTGTTTTTT
TRBJ1-3 | NA | TRBV4-3 | NA | CASSQDEGAGNTIYF | TGCGCCAGCAGCCAAGACGAGGGCGCGGGAAACACCATATATTTT
TRBJ1-5 | NA | TRBV6-1 | once | CASSELRGNQPQHF | TGTGCCAGCAGTGAACTTAGGGGAAATCAGCCCCAGCATTTT
TRBJ1-5 | NA | TRBV2 | NA | CASSEQGDSNQPQHF | TGTGCCAGCAGTGAACAAGGGGATAGCAATCAGCCCCAGCATTTT
TRBJ2-5 | NA | TRBV19 | NA | CASSRAGPETQYF | TGTGCCAGTAGTCGGGCGGGCCCAGAGACCCAGTACTTC
TRBJ2-5 | NA | TRBV4-1 | NA | CASSQDTVQETQYF | TGCGCCAGCAGCCAAGATACAGTTCAAGAGACCCAGTACTTC
TRBJ2-2 | TRBD2 | TRBV6-2/TRBV6-3 | NA | CASSPRGASNTGELFF | TGTGCCAGCAGCCCGCGGGGGGCCTCTAACACCGGGGAGCTGTTTTTT
TRBJ1-4 | TRBD1 | TRBV7-9 | NA | CASSLRSGTGSEKLFF | TGTGCCAGCAGCTTAAGGTCCGGGACAGGAAGTGAAAAACTGTTTTTT
TRBJ2-3 | TRBD2 | TRBV7-6 | few | CASSLGASSSGDTQYF | TGTGCCAGCAGCTTAGGGGCAAGTTCTAGCGGGGATACGCAGTATTTT
TRBJ2-5 | NA | TRBV7-2 | NA | CASSLEPSVQETQYF | TGTGCCAGCAGCTTAGAACCGTCGGTCCAAGAGACCCAGTACTTC
TRBJ1-3 | TRBD1 | TRBV9 | NA | CASSVEGASGNTIYF | TGTGCCAGCAGCGTGGAGGGGGCATCTGGAAACACCATATATTTT
TRBJ2-3 | TRBD2 | TRBV11-2 | NA | CASSSGVAGGITDTQYF | TGTGCCAGCAGCTCAGGGGTAGCGGGGGGTATCACAGATACGCAGTATTTT
TRBJ2-5 | NA | TRBV11-1 | NA | CASRISQLETQYF | TGTGCCAGCAGGATTAGTCAACTCGAGACCCAGTACTTC
TRBJ2-1 | TRBD1 | TRBV7-3 | NA | CASSLNAGGEWFF | TGTGCCAGCAGCTTAAATGCAGGGGGCGAATGGTTCTTC
TRBJ1-6 | NA | TRBV6-1 | NA | CASSEVSGRGNSPLHF | TGTGCCAGCAGTGAAGTTTCGGGCAGGGGTAATTCACCCCTCCACTTT
TRBJ2-3 | NA | TRBV6-5 | NA | CASSQSYGPDTQYF | TGTGCCAGCAGTCAATCCTATGGTCCAGATACGCAGTATTTT
TRBJ1-1 | TRBD1 | TRBV6-4 | NA | CASSSNRGAEAFF | TGTGCCAGCAGTTCCAACAGGGGAGCTGAAGCTTTCTTT
TRBJ1-6 | NA | TRBV3-1/TRBV3-2 | NA | CASSQDRTGPYNSPLHF | TGTGCCAGCAGCCAAGATCGAACAGGGCCCTATAATTCACCCCTCCACTTT
TRBJ2-7 | NA | TRBV30 | few | CAWSVTRQIHEQYF | TGTGCCTGGAGTGTAACTCGACAGATCCACGAGCAGTACTTC
TRBJ2-3 | NA | TRBV6-2/TRBV6-3 | NA | CASSYSIGRGGTQYF | TGTGCCAGCAGTTACTCGATCGGGCGCGGAGGGACGCAGTATTTT
TRBJ1-2 | NA | TRBV5-1 | NA | CASRVDSNYGYTF | TGCGCCAGCCGCGTGGACTCTAACTATGGCTACACCTTC
TRBJ2-5 | NA | TRBV12-3/TRBV12-4 | NA | CASSSLKETQYF | TGTGCCAGCAGTTCGCTAAAAGAGACCCAGTACTTC
TRBJ2-5 | TRBD2 | TRBV5-1 | many | CASGQLAGGQETQYF | TGCGCCAGCGGTCAACTAGCGGGGGGACAAGAGACCCAGTACTTC
TRBJ2-5 | NA | TRBV5-8 | NA | CASSLGARKKETQYF | TGTGCCAGCAGCTTGGGAGCCAGGAAAAAAGAGACCCAGTACTTC
TRBJ1-1 | NA | TRBV6-1 | NA | CASSERAGWQAFF | TGTGCCAGCAGTGAAAGGGCAGGGTGGCAAGCTTTCTTT
TRBJ1-1 | TRBD1 | TRBV5-1 | NA | CASSLGAPGQGPEAFF | TGCGCCAGCAGCTTGGGGGCTCCGGGACAGGGGCCTGAAGCTTTCTTT
TRBJ1-2 | TRBD1 | TRBV29-1 | NA | CSGVDRGTNGYTF | TGCAGCGGCGTGGACAGGGGGACGAATGGCTACACCTTC
TRBJ2-3 | TRBD2 | TRBV5-1 | NA | CASSLGGLAGPSTDTQYF | TGCGCCAGCAGCTTGGGGGGCCTAGCGGGTCCTAGCACAGATACGCAGTATTTT
TRBJ2-2 | TRBD1 | TRBV19 | NA | CASSIQGVSTGELFF | TGTGCCAGTAGTATTCAGGGGGTCAGCACCGGGGAGCTGTTTTTT
TRBJ2-5 | TRBD2 | TRBV5-1 | NA | CASSLDGGVQETQYF | TGCGCCAGCAGCTTGGATGGGGGGGTCCAAGAGACCCAGTACTTC
TRBJ1-4 | NA | TRBV6-2/TRBV6-3 | NA | CASSRGSGEKLFF | TGTGCCAGCAGCCGTGGGTCGGGTGAAAAACTGTTTTTT
TRBJ2-5 | NA | TRBV7-3 | NA | CASSLKAGSQETQYF | TGTGCCAGCAGCTTAAAGGCGGGGAGTCAAGAGACCCAGTACTTC
TRBJ1-5 | NA | TRBV19 | NA | CASRAEGNSNQPQHF | TGTGCCAGTAGAGCGGAGGGAAATAGCAATCAGCCCCAGCATTTT
TRBJ1-1 | TRBD1 | TRBV6-6 | few | CASRWDRDGTTEAFF | TGTGCCAGCAGATGGGACAGGGATGGTACCACTGAAGCTTTCTTT
TRBJ2-7 | TRBD1 | TRBV7-3 | NA | CASSLRTGVAYEQYF | TGTGCCAGCAGCTTAAGGACAGGGGTTGCCTACGAGCAGTACTTC
TRBJ1-5 | TRBD1 | TRBV28 | NA | CASSPGQADQPQHF | TGTGCCAGCTCCCCGGGACAGGCGGATCAGCCCCAGCATTTT
TRBJ2-5 | NA | TRBV28 | NA | CACRDFQETQYF | TGTGCCTGTCGGGACTTCCAAGAGACCCAGTACTTC
TRBJ1-4 | NA | TRBV4-2 | few | CASSQAGAPGVNEKLFF | TGTGCCAGCAGCCAAGCTGGGGCGCCAGGGGTTAATGAAAAACTGTTTTTT
TRBJ2-6 | NA | TRBV4-3 | NA | CASSQDLGRPSSGANVLTF | TGCGCCAGCAGCCAAGATTTGGGCCGGCCCAGCTCTGGGGCCAACGTCCTGACTTTC
TRBJ2-6 | NA | TRBV5-4 | NA | CANSAGKAAGANVLTF | TGTGCCAACAGCGCGGGTAAGGCGGCTGGGGCCAACGTCCTGACTTTC
TRBJ2-2 | TRBD2 | TRBV11-2 | NA | CASSPTWGGNTGELFF | TGTGCCAGCAGCCCGACCTGGGGGGGTAACACCGGGGAGCTGTTTTTT
TRBJ1-2 | NA | TRBV12-3/TRBV12-4 | few | CASSLRGRGGYTF | TGTGCCAGCAGTTTACGAGGGCGCGGGGGCTACACCTTC
TRBJ1-1 | NA | TRBV30 | NA | CAWNSLGLNTEAFF | TGTGCCTGGAACAGTTTAGGTTTGAACACTGAAGCTTTCTTT
TRBJ2-1 | NA | TRBV5-5 | few | CASSLDGRVGNEQFF | TGTGCCAGCAGCTTGGACGGCAGGGTTGGCAATGAGCAGTTCTTC
TRBJ1-3 | NA | TRBV12-3/TRBV12-4 | NA | CASGEGVNTIYF | TGTGCCAGCGGGGAGGGCGTAAACACCATATATTTT
TRBJ2-2 | NA | TRBV7-3 | NA | CASSASGGLSGELFF | TGTGCCAGCAGCGCGAGTGGGGGCCTCTCCGGGGAGCTGTTTTTT